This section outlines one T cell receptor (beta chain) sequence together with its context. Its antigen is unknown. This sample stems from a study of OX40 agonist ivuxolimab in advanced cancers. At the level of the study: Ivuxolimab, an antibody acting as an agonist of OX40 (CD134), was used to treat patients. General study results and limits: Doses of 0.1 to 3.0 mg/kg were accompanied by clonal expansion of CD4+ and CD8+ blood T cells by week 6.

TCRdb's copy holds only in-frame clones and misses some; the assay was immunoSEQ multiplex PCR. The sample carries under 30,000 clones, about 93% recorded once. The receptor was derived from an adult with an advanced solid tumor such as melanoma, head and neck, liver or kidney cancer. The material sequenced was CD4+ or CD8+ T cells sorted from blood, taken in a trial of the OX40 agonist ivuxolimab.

The CDR3 is CAWKLRGLLRSPLHF. CDR3 in DNA: TGTGCCTGGAAGTTAAGGGGGCTCTTACGCTCACCCCTCCACTTT. This chain uses TRBV30 with TRBJ1-6, with TRBD1 identical over 7 bases. Looked up from germline, CDR1 is GTSNPN and CDR2 is SVGIG (reference sequence). With V trimmed by 4 bases and J by 10 bases, 13 bases remained unmatched. There are 15 residues in the CDR3.